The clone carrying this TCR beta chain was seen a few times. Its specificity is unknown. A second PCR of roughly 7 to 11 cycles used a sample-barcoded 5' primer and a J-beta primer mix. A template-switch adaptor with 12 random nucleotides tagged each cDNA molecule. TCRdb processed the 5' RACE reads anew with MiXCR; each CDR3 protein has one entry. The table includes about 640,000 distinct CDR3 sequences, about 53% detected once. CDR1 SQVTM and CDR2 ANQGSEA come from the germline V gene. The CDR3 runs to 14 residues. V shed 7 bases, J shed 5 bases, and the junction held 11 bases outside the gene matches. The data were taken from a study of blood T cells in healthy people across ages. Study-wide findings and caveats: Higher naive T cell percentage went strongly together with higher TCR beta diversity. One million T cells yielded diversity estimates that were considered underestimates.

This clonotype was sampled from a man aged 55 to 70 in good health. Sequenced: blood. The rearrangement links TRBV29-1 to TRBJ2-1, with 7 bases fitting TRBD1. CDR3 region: CSAQGGYGHNEQFF. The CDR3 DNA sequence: TGCAGCGCCCAAGGGGGCTACGGGCACAATGAGCAGTTCTTC.